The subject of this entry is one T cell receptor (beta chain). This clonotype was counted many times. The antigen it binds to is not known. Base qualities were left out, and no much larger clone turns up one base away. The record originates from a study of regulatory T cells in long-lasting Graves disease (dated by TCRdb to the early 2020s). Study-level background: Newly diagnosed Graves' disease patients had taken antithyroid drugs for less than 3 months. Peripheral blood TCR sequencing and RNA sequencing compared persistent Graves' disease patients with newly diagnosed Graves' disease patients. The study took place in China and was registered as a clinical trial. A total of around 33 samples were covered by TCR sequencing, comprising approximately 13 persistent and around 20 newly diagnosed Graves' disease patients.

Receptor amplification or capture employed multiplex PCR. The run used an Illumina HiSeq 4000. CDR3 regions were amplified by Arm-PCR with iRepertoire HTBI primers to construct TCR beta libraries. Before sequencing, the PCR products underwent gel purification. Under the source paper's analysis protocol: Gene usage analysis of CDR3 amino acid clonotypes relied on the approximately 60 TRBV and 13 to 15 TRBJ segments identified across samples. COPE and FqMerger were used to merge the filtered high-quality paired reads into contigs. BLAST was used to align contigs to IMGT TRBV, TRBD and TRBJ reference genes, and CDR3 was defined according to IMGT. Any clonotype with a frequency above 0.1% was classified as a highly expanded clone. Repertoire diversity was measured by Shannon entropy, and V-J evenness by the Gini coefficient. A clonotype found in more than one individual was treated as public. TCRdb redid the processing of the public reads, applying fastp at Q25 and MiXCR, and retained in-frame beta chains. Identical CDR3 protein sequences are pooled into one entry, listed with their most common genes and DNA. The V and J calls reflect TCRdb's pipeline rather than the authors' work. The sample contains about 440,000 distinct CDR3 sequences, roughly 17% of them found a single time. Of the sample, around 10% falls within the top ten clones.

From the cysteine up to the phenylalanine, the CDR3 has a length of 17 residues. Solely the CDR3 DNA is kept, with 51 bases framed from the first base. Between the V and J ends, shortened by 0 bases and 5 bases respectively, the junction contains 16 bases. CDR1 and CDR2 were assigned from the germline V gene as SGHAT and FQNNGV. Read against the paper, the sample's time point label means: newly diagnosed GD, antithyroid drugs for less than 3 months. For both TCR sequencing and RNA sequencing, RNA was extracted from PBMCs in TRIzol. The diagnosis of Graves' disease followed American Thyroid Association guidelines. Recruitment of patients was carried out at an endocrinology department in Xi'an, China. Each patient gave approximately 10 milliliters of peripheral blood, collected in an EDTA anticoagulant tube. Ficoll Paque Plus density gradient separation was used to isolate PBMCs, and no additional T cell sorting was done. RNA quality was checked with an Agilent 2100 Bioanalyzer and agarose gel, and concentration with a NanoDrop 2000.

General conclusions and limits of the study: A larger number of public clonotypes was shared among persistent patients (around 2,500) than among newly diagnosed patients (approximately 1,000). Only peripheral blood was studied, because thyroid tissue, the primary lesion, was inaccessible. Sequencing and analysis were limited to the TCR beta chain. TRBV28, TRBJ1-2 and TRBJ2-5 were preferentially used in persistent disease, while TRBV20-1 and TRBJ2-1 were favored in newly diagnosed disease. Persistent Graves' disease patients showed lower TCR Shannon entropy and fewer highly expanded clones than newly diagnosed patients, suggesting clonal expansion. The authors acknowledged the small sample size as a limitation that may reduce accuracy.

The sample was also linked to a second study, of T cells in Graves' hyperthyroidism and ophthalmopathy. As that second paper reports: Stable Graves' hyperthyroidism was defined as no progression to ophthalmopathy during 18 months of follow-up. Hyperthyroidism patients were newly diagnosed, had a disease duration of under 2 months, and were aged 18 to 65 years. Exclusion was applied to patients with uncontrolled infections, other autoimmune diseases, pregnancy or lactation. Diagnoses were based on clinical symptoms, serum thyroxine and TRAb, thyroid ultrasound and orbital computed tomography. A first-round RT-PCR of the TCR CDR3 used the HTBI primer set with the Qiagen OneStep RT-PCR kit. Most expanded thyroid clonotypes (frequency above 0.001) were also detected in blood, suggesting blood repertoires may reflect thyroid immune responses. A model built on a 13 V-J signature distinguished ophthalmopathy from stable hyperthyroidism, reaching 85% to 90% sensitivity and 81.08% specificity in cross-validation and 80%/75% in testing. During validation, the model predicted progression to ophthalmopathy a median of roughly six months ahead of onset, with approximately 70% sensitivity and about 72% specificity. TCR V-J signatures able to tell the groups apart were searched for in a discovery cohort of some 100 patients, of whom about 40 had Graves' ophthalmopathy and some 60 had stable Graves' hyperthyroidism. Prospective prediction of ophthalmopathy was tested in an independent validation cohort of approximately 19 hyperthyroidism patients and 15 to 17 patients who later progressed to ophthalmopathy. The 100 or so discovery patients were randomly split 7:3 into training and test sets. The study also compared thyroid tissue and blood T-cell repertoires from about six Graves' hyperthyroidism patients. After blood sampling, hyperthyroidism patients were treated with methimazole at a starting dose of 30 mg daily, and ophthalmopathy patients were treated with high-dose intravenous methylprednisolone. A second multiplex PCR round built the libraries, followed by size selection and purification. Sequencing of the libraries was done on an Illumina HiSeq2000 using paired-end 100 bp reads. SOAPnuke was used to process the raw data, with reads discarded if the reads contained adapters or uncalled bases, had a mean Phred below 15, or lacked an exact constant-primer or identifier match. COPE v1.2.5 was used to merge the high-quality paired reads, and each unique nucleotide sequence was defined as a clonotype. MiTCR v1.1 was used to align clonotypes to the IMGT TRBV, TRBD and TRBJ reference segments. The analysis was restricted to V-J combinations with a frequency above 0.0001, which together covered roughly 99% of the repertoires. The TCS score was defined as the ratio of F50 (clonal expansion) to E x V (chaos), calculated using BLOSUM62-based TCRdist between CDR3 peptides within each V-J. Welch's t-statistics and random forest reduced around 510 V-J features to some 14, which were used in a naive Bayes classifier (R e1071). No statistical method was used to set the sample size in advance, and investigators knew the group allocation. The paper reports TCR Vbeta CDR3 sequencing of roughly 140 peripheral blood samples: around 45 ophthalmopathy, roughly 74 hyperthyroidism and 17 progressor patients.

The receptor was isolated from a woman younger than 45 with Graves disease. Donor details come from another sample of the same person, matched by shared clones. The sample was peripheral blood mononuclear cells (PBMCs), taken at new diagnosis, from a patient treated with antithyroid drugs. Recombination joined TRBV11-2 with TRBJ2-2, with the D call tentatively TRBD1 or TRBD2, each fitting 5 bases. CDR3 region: CASSLEVGRRITGELFF. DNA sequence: TGTGCCAGCAGCTTAGAGGTGGGACGGCGGATAACCGGGGAGCTGTTTTTT.